Presented here are 29 T cell receptor beta chains from one specimen sequenced in a study of T cells after yellow fever vaccination. Each CDR3 protein is one row after TCRdb ran MiXCR on the 5' RACE reads. The sample has roughly 170,000 distinct CDR3 sequences, approximately 6% seen once; the top ten hold about 2.7%. The input for sequencing was CD4+ T cells sorted from PBMCs, taken on the day of the first yellow fever vaccination. These receptor sequences come from a man aged 18-30 years who received the YFV17D yellow fever vaccine.

This clonotype was counted ten times or more. The genes are TRBV4-3 and TRBJ2-1; 7 bases are shared with TRBD1. In germline, CDR1 is LGHNA, CDR2 YSLEER. CDR3 length: 14 amino acids. Trimming took 7 bases from V and 8 from J; bases not matched to a gene: 11. CDR3 sequence: CASTSMRGPYEQFF. The CDR3 nucleotides are TGCGCCAGCACCTCGATGAGGGGGCCTTATGAGCAGTTCTTC.

V gene TRBV28 combines with J gene TRBJ1-5, with D uncertain. Per germline, CDR1 MDHEN and CDR2 SYDVKM. The V end was cut by 3 bases, the J end by 0 bases, with 3 bases between. The CDR3 sequence is 13 residues long. The CDR3 DNA follows: TGTGCCAGCAGTTTGCCTAGCAATCAGCCCCAGCATTTT. As protein: CASSLPSNQPQHF.

This clonotype was seen at least ten times. The chain is built from TRBV10-3 and TRBJ1-5; D not resolved. V was trimmed by 0 bases and J by 0 bases, leaving 9 bases between them. Germline V CDR1 and CDR2: ENHRY, SYGVKD. There are 16 residues in the CDR3. The CDR3 DNA sequence: TGTGCCATCAGTGAGTCGGGAGTGAATAGCAATCAGCCCCAGCATTTT. Its translation: CAISESGVNSNQPQHF.

The chain is built from TRBV19 and TRBJ1-5, with TRBD1 matching over 7 bases. The CDR3 length is 14 residues. J gave up 9 bases and V 3 bases, and 8 bases lay outside the gene matches. Looked up from germline, CDR1 is LNHDA and CDR2 is SQIVND (reference sequence). For the CDR3, the DNA is TGTGCCAGTAGTATGGGACAGCCTAAGGGGCCCCAGCATTTT. It yields the protein CASSMGQPKGPQHF.

The gene calls are TRBV12-3 or TRBV12-4 and TRBJ1-2; tentatively, D is TRBD1 (5 bases). CDR3 length: 12 residues. Trimming took 7 bases from V and 5 from J, leaving 11 bases between them. CDR3 amino acids: CASIRTGYGYTF. The CDR3 coding sequence is TGTGCCAGCATTAGAACAGGTTATGGCTACACCTTC.

This clonotype has just a few counts. The rearrangement uses TRBV29-1 and TRBJ1-2; possibly TRBD1 for D (6 bases). Germline V lookup: CDR1 SQVTM, CDR2 ANQGSEA. The V end was cut by 4 bases, the J end by 6 bases, with 12 bases between. The CDR3 is 12 residues long. This chain's CDR3 is CSVGAQGDGYTF. The DNA for the CDR3 is TGCAGCGTTGGGGCACAGGGCGATGGCTACACCTTC. The full variable domain, completed using reference TRBV29-1 and TRBJ1-2, is SAVISQKPSRDICQRGTSLTIQCQVDSQVTMMFWYRQQPGQSLTLIATANQGSEATYESGFVIDKFPISRPNLTFSTLTVSNMSPEDSSIYLCSVGAQGDGYTFGSGTRLTVV.

This clonotype was recorded a few times. J is TRBJ2-3 and V is TRBV24-1, with D perhaps matching TRBD2 (6 bases). Germline loops: CDR1 KGHDR, CDR2 SFDVKD. This CDR3 is 16 amino acids long. V lost 2 bases to trimming and J lost 4 bases, with 15 bases between them. This chain's CDR3 is CATSDSGRGYSDTQYF. Here the CDR3 DNA reads TGTGCCACCAGTGATTCCGGGCGGGGATACTCAGATACGCAGTATTTT.

This clonotype was counted between two and nine times. This CDR3 reads CSAIESSGANVLTF. The CDR3 DNA reads as TGCAGTGCTATAGAAAGCTCTGGGGCCAACGTCCTGACTTTC. This chain uses TRBV20-1 with TRBJ2-6; D is ambiguous. Trimming took off 4 bases at V and 0 bases at J, with 7 bases between the two ends. The CDR3 totals 14 residues. Germline V CDR1 and CDR2: DFQATT, SNEGSKA (reference sequence).

This clonotype was found many times. The rearrangement uses TRBV20-1 and TRBJ2-3; tentative D call: TRBD2 (5 bases). The CDR3 is 14 amino acids. Germline CDR1 is DFQATT and CDR2 is SNEGSKA (reference sequence). Trimming took off 6 bases at V and 3 bases at J, with 16 bases between the two ends. The chain's CDR3 is CSAATGDGTDTQYF. The CDR3 DNA is TGCAGTGCGGCGACCGGGGATGGGACAGATACGCAGTATTTT.

The chain carries TRBV7-8 and TRBJ2-2, with D uncertain. V shed 7 bases and J shed 0 bases, with 12 bases lying between them. CDR1 and CDR2 from the germline V gene are SGHVS and FQNEAQ. The CDR3 is made up of 15 amino acids. The chain's CDR3 is CASTSYPTNTGELFF. The CDR3 bases are TGTGCCAGCACCTCTTACCCCACGAACACCGGGGAGCTGTTTTTT.

The J gene is TRBJ1-4, the V gene TRBV6-1; no clear D. V was cut by 6 bases and J by 8 bases, with 16 bases left in between. This CDR3 is built from 14 residues. Germline assignment: CDR1 MNHNS and CDR2 SASEGT. The CDR3 reads CASREHGVGEKLFF. The CDR3 nucleotides read TGTGCCAGCAGGGAACACGGAGTGGGAGAAAAACTGTTTTTT.

This clonotype showed up many times. The rearrangement joins TRBV12-3 or TRBV12-4 to TRBJ1-4; D ambiguous. The CDR3 consists of 14 residues. Trimming pared 4 bases from V and 6 bases from J, leaving 12 bases between. This CDR3 reads CASSSGPADEKLFF. The CDR3 bases are TGTGCCAGCAGTTCAGGCCCAGCGGATGAAAAACTGTTTTTT.

This clonotype was seen a few times. The chain links TRBV6-2 or TRBV6-3 to TRBJ2-7; D gene unclear. Trimming removed 7 bases from V and 7 bases from J, with 17 bases in between. CDR1 and CDR2 from the germline V gene are MNHEY and SVGEGT. The CDR3 is made up of 13 amino acids. The CDR3 bases are TGTGCCAGCACCAACCCGAGTCGGAAGGAGCAGTACGTC. Its translation is CASTNPSRKEQYV.

Ten or more counts support this clonotype. The chain couples TRBV7-2 to TRBJ2-7; D could derive from TRBD1 or TRBD2 (6 bases each). CDR3 length equals 16 residues. Germline V gene sequence: CDR1 SGHTA, CDR2 FQGNSA. V lost 1 base to trimming and J lost 0 bases, with 13 bases between them. The CDR3 DNA follows: TGTGCCAGCAGCTTAGTTGGGGGGCCAAGCTCCTACGAGCAGTACTTC. It translates to CASSLVGGPSSYEQYF.

This clonotype was seen ten or more times. In nucleotides, the CDR3 is TGCGCCAGCAGGACCGGGACAGGGAGGGAAAAACTGTTTTTT. This sequence encodes CASRTGTGREKLFF. The gene calls are TRBV5-1 and TRBJ1-4; 9 bases fit TRBD1. The CDR3 covers 14 residues. V was pared by 5 bases and J by 8 bases, with 7 bases of the junction left unmatched. Germline assignment: CDR1 SGHRS and CDR2 YFSETQ.

A few counts support this clonotype. The CDR3 DNA sequence: TGTGCCAGCAGGCTCCAGGGGCCCGGGGAGCTGTTTTTT. Its protein product is CASRLQGPGELFF. The genes are TRBV12-3 or TRBV12-4 and TRBJ2-2, with TRBD1 as a possible D gene (6 bases). Trimming pared 6 bases from V and 6 bases from J, leaving 11 bases between. The CDR3 covers 13 residues.

J is TRBJ1-1 and V is TRBV5-1; D gene uncertain. V lost 5 bases and J lost 2, with 16 bases in between. This CDR3 comprises 15 residues. Germline V gene lookup returns CDR1 SGHRS and CDR2 YFSETQ. The CDR3 region is CASSSWVRSNTEAFF. The CDR3 coding sequence is TGCGCCAGCAGTTCATGGGTTAGGTCAAACACTGAAGCTTTCTTT.

This clonotype was seen at least ten times. This rearrangement joins TRBV29-1 to TRBJ2-3; a possible D gene is TRBD1 (6 bases). The germline CDR1 and CDR2 sequences are SQVTM and ANQGSEA. The CDR3 totals 14 residues. The DNA of the CDR3 is TGCGGCGGCCGCAGGGGCGTTGGAACAGATACGCAGTATTTT. Protein sequence: CGGRRGVGTDTQYF.

At least ten counts were recorded for this clonotype. The V and J genes are TRBV5-1 and TRBJ2-2; either TRBD1 or TRBD2 may fit D (5 bases each). V lost 7 bases, J lost 0 bases, and 13 bases lay in between. The CDR3 extends over 15 amino acids. Germline-derived CDR1 and CDR2 are SGHRS and YFSETQ. CDR3 in DNA: TGCGCCAGCCACCGGGGCCAAGCGAACACCGGGGAGCTGTTTTTT. It codes for CASHRGQANTGELFF. The variable domain in full, with the rest retrieved from reference TRBV5-1 and TRBJ2-2, is KAGVTQTPRYLIKTRGQQVTLSCSPISGHRSVSWYQQTPGQGLQFLFEYFSETQRNKGNFPGRFSGRQFSNSRSEMNVSTLELGDSALYLCASHRGQANTGELFFGEGSRLTVL.

This clonotype was counted many times. CDR3 bases: TGTGCCAGCAGCTCTGGGGGGGTAGCCTACAATGAGCAGTTCTTC. This sequence encodes CASSSGGVAYNEQFF. The chain carries TRBV7-3 and TRBJ2-1; 7 nucleotides match TRBD2. Germline CDR1 reads SGHTA; CDR2 reads FQGTGA. After removal of 4 bases from V and 2 bases from J, the junction contained 5 bases not matched to a gene. The CDR3 consists of 15 residues.

This clonotype has more than one count but fewer than ten. The DNA for the CDR3 is TGCGCCAGCTTTTCAACTAGCGGGGGGGCCGATGTGAATACGCAGTATTTT. It codes for CASFSTSGGADVNTQYF. The chain couples TRBV5-1 to TRBJ2-3, with 13 positions matching TRBD2. CDR3 size: 17 residues. In germline, CDR1 is SGHRS, CDR2 YFSETQ. J was trimmed by 7 bases and V by 7 bases; bases with no gene match: 15.

For this clonotype: A much larger clonotype is one base distant, so this may be a read error. The V call is TRBV6-1, the J call TRBJ1-2, with 7 bases identical to TRBD1. The germline CDR1 and CDR2 sequences are MNHNS and SASEGT. The CDR3 totals 13 residues. The J segment lost 2 bases and the V segment lost 8 bases, leaving 5 bases of the junction unmatched. CDR3 amino acids: CASHPGQNYGYTF. The CDR3 DNA reads as TGTGCCAGCCACCCGGGACAGAACTATGGCTACACCTTC.

Here the CDR3 DNA reads TGCAGTGCTTCTGAGGACAGGGATTCACCCCTCCACTTT. Translation: CSASEDRDSPLHF. The chain has TRBV20-1 and TRBJ1-6; 8 bases align to TRBD1. The CDR3 has 13 amino acids. CDR1 is DFQATT and CDR2 is SNEGSKA in the germline V gene (reference sequence). Trimming removed 5 bases from V and 8 bases from J; junction bases left unmatched: 5.

This clonotype appeared a few times. The CDR3 nucleotides are TGCGCCAGCAGCCCCGGGGGCGGGCAGTTATCTATGAACACTGAAGCTTTCTTT. This gives the protein CASSPGGGQLSMNTEAFF. The chain joins TRBV4-3 to TRBJ1-1; possibly TRBD1 for D (6 bases). Trimming shortened V by 4 bases and J by 0 bases, and 21 bases separated the two germline ends. The CDR3 loop spans 18 amino acids. Germline V lookup: CDR1 LGHNA, CDR2 YSLEER.

This clonotype was observed a few times. The rearrangement joins TRBV4-3 to TRBJ2-3; 12 positions match TRBD2. The CDR3 contains 16 residues. The V gene's germline CDR1 is LGHNA and CDR2 YSLEER. Germline trimming cut 5 bases from V and 1 base from J; bases unmatched to any gene: 4. The CDR3 protein is CASSRLAGVGTDTQYF. For the CDR3, the DNA is TGCGCCAGCAGCAGACTAGCGGGGGTCGGCACAGATACGCAGTATTTT.

In its sample, this clonotype was seen a few times. CDR3 protein: CASSYRRGGVEKLFF. CDR3 DNA: TGTGCCAGCAGCTACCGTAGGGGAGGGGTTGAAAAACTGTTTTTT. V and J are TRBV5-6 and TRBJ1-4, with a weak D call TRBD1 (5 bases). V was pared by 3 bases and J by 7 bases, with 16 bases between. The V gene's germline CDR1 is SGHDT and CDR2 YYEEEE. The CDR3 runs 15 residues.

The table lists this clonotype with a few counts. The chain links TRBV7-6 to TRBJ1-3; the D is unclear. Germline-derived CDR1 and CDR2 are SGHVS and FNYEAQ. This CDR3 is 12 amino acids long. V dropped 1 base and J dropped 6 bases, with 4 bases sitting between them. The CDR3 is CASSLVPNTIYF. For the CDR3, the DNA is TGTGCCAGCAGCTTAGTCCCAAACACCATATATTTT.

The table lists this clonotype with many counts. The rearrangement links TRBV6-2 or TRBV6-3 to TRBJ2-1; 7 nucleotides agree with TRBD2. After removal of 2 bases from V and 3 bases from J, the junction contained 4 bases not matched to a gene. Germline CDR1 is MNHEY and CDR2 is SVGEGT. This CDR3 region has 15 residues. The CDR3 spells CASSYGGGYYNEQFF. For the CDR3, the DNA is TGTGCCAGCAGTTACGGGGGGGGGTACTACAATGAGCAGTTCTTC.

The V call is TRBV7-9, the J call TRBJ1-2; tentatively, D is TRBD1 (6 bases). V lost 5 bases and J lost 2, with 12 bases in between. Germline CDR1 and CDR2: SEHNR and FQNEAQ (reference sequence). The CDR3 contains 14 residues. The CDR3 here is CASSPQGGNYGYTF. The CDR3 DNA is TGTGCCAGCAGCCCTCAAGGGGGGAACTATGGCTACACCTTC.